The 24 T cell receptor beta chains given below trace back to one sample, sequenced in a study of regulatory T cells in long-lasting Graves disease. Researchers made TCR beta libraries by using iRepertoire HTBI primers and running Arm-PCR on CDR3 regions. TCRdb used MiXCR to reprocess the multiplex PCR reads, holding one entry per CDR3 protein. The sample lists 420,000 or so distinct CDR3 sequences, roughly 15% occurring once. Time point here: newly diagnosed GD, antithyroid drugs for less than 3 months. The authors made the TCR library using RNA they extracted from PBMCs. This same sample was also taken into another study, of T cells in Graves' hyperthyroidism and ophthalmopathy.

The sequencing here drew on peripheral blood mononuclear cells (PBMCs), taken at new diagnosis, from a patient treated with antithyroid drugs. The receptors originated from a young woman with Graves disease.

This clonotype appeared many times. Germline and junction disagree at one end, which may indicate a read error. The genes are TRBV20-1 and TRBJ2-1, with TRBD2 as a possible D gene (7 bases). The V gene's germline CDR1 is DFQATT and CDR2 SNEGSKA (reference sequence). CDR3 length: 13 residues. DNA for the CDR3: TGCAGTGCTATTACCCCCGGAGGGGGACTAACTCTCTTC. Protein: CSAITPGGGLTLF.

This chain joins TRBV7-3 and TRBJ2-1, with TRBD2 as a possible D gene (7 bases). The CDR3 is 16 amino acids. The germline V gene has CDR1 SGHTA and CDR2 FQGTGA. Deletions cut 2 bases from V and 10 bases from J, with 21 bases between. This CDR3 reads CASSLLGGGGGMEQFF. The CDR3 DNA is TGTGCCAGCAGCTTATTAGGTGGGGGCGGGGGTATGGAGCAGTTCTTC.

This clonotype was observed at least ten times. The rearrangement uses TRBV11-2 and TRBJ2-3, with a tentative D call TRBD2 (5 bases). The CDR3 spans 15 residues. V was clipped by 5 bases and J by 0 bases, with 12 bases between them. CDR1 is SGHAT and CDR2 is FQNNGV in the germline V gene. Here the CDR3 DNA reads TGTGCCAGCAGCCCTATAGGCGGGAGCACAGATACGCAGTATTTT. This codes for CASSPIGGSTDTQYF.

This clonotype was detected only a few times. This chain links TRBV7-8 with TRBJ2-2; D gene unclear. Germline V gene lookup returns CDR1 SGHVS and CDR2 FQNEAQ. The V gene lost 2 bases and the J gene lost 0 bases, with 10 bases spanning the gap. The length of the CDR3 is 16 residues. The CDR3 DNA is TGTGCCAGCAGCTTATATAGCAGGCCGAACACCGGGGAGCTGTTTTTT. Protein product: CASSLYSRPNTGELFF.

This clonotype was detected many times. The chain recombines TRBV13 with TRBJ2-7; the match to TRBD1 covers 7 bases. Looked up from germline, CDR1 is PRHDT and CDR2 is FYEKMQ (reference sequence). The length of the CDR3 is 13 residues. The J segment lost 3 bases and the V segment lost 5 bases, leaving 4 bases of the junction unmatched. For the CDR3, the DNA is TGTGCCAGCAGCAGGACAGGATTCTACGAGCAGTACTTC. This sequence encodes CASSRTGFYEQYF.

This clonotype came up a few times. The chain couples TRBV19 to TRBJ2-5; D is perhaps TRBD2 (5 bases). V dropped 1 base and J dropped 4 bases, with 7 bases sitting between them. The length of the CDR3 is 13 residues. Germline CDR1 is LNHDA and CDR2 is SQIVND (reference sequence). Here the CDR3 reads CASSIVRGETQYF. DNA for the CDR3: TGTGCCAGTAGTATAGTTCGGGGAGAGACCCAGTACTTC.

The genes are TRBV9 and TRBJ2-1; D is perhaps TRBD1 (5 bases). Germline V gene lookup returns CDR1 SGDLS and CDR2 YYNGEE. The CDR3 loop spans 14 amino acids. The V end lost 2 bases, the J end lost 9 bases, and 15 bases lay between the germline ends. CDR3 in DNA: TGTGCCAGCAGCGTCGGCGGATTAGACAGTGAGCAGTTCTTC. It translates to CASSVGGLDSEQFF.

This clonotype was seen only a few times. A much larger clone lies a single base off, so this may be a read error. The V gene is TRBV30, the J gene TRBJ2-1, with 10 bases lining up with TRBD2. V lost 4 bases, J lost 11 bases, and 17 bases stayed unmatched. Germline V gene lookup returns CDR1 GTSNPN and CDR2 SVGIG (reference sequence). The CDR3 length is 16 residues. This chain's CDR3 is CAWNLPASGGRAKQFF. The CDR3 nucleotides read TGTGCCTGGAACCTCCCGGCTAGCGGGGGACGGGCGAAGCAGTTCTTC.

This clonotype was seen ten or more times. This chain links TRBV29-1 with TRBJ2-1; the D gene is possibly TRBD2 (6 bases). Deletions cut 1 base from V and 0 bases from J, with 13 bases between. From germline, CDR1 is SQVTM and CDR2 ANQGSEA. The length of the CDR3 is 16 residues. As DNA, the CDR3 is TGCAGCGTTGAAGTGGGGTCTAGCGACTCCTACAATGAGCAGTTCTTC. Protein sequence: CSVEVGSSDSYNEQFF.

The chain recombines TRBV18 with TRBJ1-6; no clear D gene. V lost 0 bases, J lost 9 bases, and 15 bases lay in between. The CDR3 has 16 residues. Per the germline V gene, CDR1 is KGHSH and CDR2 is LQKENI. CDR3 sequence reads: CASSPPRVPGLSPLHF. CDR3 nucleotide sequence: TGTGCCAGCTCACCACCCCGAGTTCCGGGTCTTTCACCCCTCCACTTT.

This clonotype was detected many times. The V gene is TRBV5-8, the J gene TRBJ1-1; 7 positions agree with TRBD1. Germline CDR1 and CDR2: SGHTS and YDEGEE. Trimming at V came to 5 bases and at J to 5 bases, leaving 6 bases not matched to a gene. This CDR3 comprises 13 residues. CDR3 bases: TGTGCCAGCAGTTGGACAGGACGGACTGAAGCTTTCTTT. Residues: CASSWTGRTEAFF. The variable domain in full, with the rest retrieved from reference TRBV5-8 and TRBJ1-1, is EAGVTQSPTHLIKTRGQQATLRCSPISGHTSVYWYQQALGLGLQFLLWYDEGEERNRGNFPPRFSGRQFPNYSSELNVNALELEDSALYLCASSWTGRTEAFFGQGTRLTVV.

This clonotype was observed at least ten times. J is TRBJ2-3 and V is TRBV9; TRBD2 agrees at 11 bases. Germline trimming cut 0 bases from V and 5 bases from J; bases unmatched to any gene: 2. Per the germline V gene, CDR1 is SGDLS and CDR2 is YYNGEE. The CDR3 spans 15 residues. The CDR3, as DNA: TGTGCCAGCAGCGTAGGGCTAGCGGGAGGAGATACGCAGTATTTT. Translating gives CASSVGLAGGDTQYF.

This clonotype was counted many times. The chain recombines TRBV12-3 or TRBV12-4 with TRBJ1-5; D is perhaps TRBD1 (6 bases). V lost 6 bases and J 4 bases, leaving 19 bases between the germline ends. There are 16 residues in the CDR3. In nucleotides, the CDR3 is TGTGCCAGCAGCCCTATAGGCGGGCAGGGGAATCAGCCCCAGCATTTT. The encoded protein is CASSPIGGQGNQPQHF.

This clonotype was seen ten or more times. The chain joins TRBV11-1 to TRBJ1-1; D is possibly TRBD1 (5 bases). Looked up from germline, CDR1 is SGHAT and CDR2 is FQDESV (reference sequence). CDR3 length: 13 amino acids. The germline V and J ends were trimmed by 5 bases and 4 bases, with 11 bases remaining between them. As DNA, the CDR3 is TGTGCCAGCAGCCAGGGATCTGGCACTGAAGCTTTCTTT. Translation: CASSQGSGTEAFF.

This clonotype appeared many times. CDR3 amino acids: CAWRVDTNEQFF. In DNA form, the CDR3 reads TGTGCCTGGAGAGTCGACACCAATGAGCAGTTCTTC. The rearrangement uses TRBV30 and TRBJ2-1; D is ambiguous. CDR3 length: 12 residues. CDR1 and CDR2 from the germline V gene are GTSNPN and SVGIG (reference sequence). Deletions cut 3 bases from V and 6 bases from J, with 9 bases between.

This clonotype showed up just a few times. The chain joins TRBV15 to TRBJ2-7, with 9 bases matching TRBD2. This CDR3 spans 15 amino acids. The germline V gene encodes CDR1 LNHNV and CDR2 YYDKDF (reference sequence). With V trimmed by 5 bases and J by 6 bases, 11 bases remained unmatched. CDR3: CATSLFSGRISEQYF. CDR3 nucleotide sequence: TGTGCCACCAGCCTTTTTAGCGGGAGAATATCCGAGCAGTACTTC.

The V call is TRBV20-1, the J call TRBJ2-3; 11 positions agree with TRBD2. Germline lookup yields CDR1 DFQATT and CDR2 SNEGSKA (reference sequence). V shed 6 bases, J shed 4 bases, and the junction held 24 bases outside the gene matches. The CDR3 runs to 20 residues. CDR3 residues: CSATPPSWASGRLSADTQYF. CDR3 nucleotides: TGCAGTGCCACACCCCCGTCGTGGGCTAGCGGGAGGCTTTCGGCAGATACGCAGTATTTT.

Comment on this clonotype: A much bigger clone sits one base away, suggesting this may be a read error. V is TRBV2 and J is TRBJ2-7, with D perhaps matching TRBD1 (6 bases). The CDR3 contains 15 residues. Germline lookup yields CDR1 SNHLY and CDR2 FYNNEI. Trimming removed 6 bases at V and 6 bases at J, with 21 bases between. The CDR3 DNA follows: TGTGCCAGCAGGAAAAGGACAGAAACTCCCCGCGAGCAGTACTTC. This sequence encodes CASRKRTETPREQYF. Full variable domain (outside the CDR3, taken from reference TRBV2 and TRBJ2-7): EPEVTQTPSHQVTQMGQEVILRCVPISNHLYFYWYRQILGQKVEFLVSFYNNEISEKSEIFDDQFSVERPDGSNFTLKIRSTKLEDSAMYFCASRKRTETPREQYFGPGTRLTVT.

This clonotype was detected ten times or more. The chain uses TRBV20-1 and TRBJ1-1; 8 bases are shared with TRBD1. In germline, CDR1 is DFQATT, CDR2 SNEGSKA (reference sequence). V dropped 2 bases and J dropped 1; count of bases not matched to a gene: 3. The CDR3 covers 14 residues. This CDR3 reads CSARFGTGNTEAFF. CDR3 nucleotides: TGCAGTGCTAGATTCGGGACAGGGAACACTGAAGCTTTCTTT.

This clonotype was recorded a few times. The chain recombines TRBV3-1 with TRBJ2-4; D is undetermined. The CDR3 loop spans 13 amino acids. Germline values: CDR1 LGHDT, CDR2 YNNKEL (reference sequence). Trimming removed 0 bases from V and 7 bases from J, with 7 bases in between. The CDR3: CASSQDPLNIQYF. The DNA of the CDR3 is TGTGCCAGCAGCCAAGATCCGCTGAACATTCAGTACTTC.

This clonotype was detected many times. This sequence joins TRBV6-1 and TRBJ2-7, with 8 bases that match TRBD1. In germline, CDR1 is MNHNS, CDR2 SASEGT. Trimming at V came to 5 bases and at J to 5 bases, leaving 5 bases not matched to a gene. CDR3 length: 13 amino acids. The CDR3: CASSNRGENEQYF. Here the CDR3 DNA reads TGTGCCAGCAGTAACAGGGGGGAAAACGAGCAGTACTTC.

This clonotype was detected ten times or more. The chain links TRBV29-1 to TRBJ1-1; D call uncertain. Germline CDR1 is SQVTM and CDR2 is ANQGSEA. V lost 5 bases to trimming and J lost 5 bases, with 15 bases between them. This CDR3 has 13 amino acids. The CDR3 sequence is CSVSSLGGTEAFF. The CDR3 DNA follows: TGCAGCGTTTCCTCCCTTGGTGGGACTGAAGCTTTCTTT.

J is TRBJ2-4 and V is TRBV20-1; 11 bases are a match to TRBD1. Germline V gene lookup returns CDR1 DFQATT and CDR2 SNEGSKA (reference sequence). The trim removed 0 bases at V and 4 bases at J, leaving 8 bases unmatched. The CDR3 contains 17 residues. CDR3 loop: CSARETGTGGGKNIQYF. In nucleotides, the CDR3 is TGCAGTGCTAGAGAAACCGGGACAGGGGGAGGGAAAAACATTCAGTACTTC.

In this sample, this clonotype turned up many times. The gene calls are TRBV28 and TRBJ2-7, with 7 bases that match TRBD2. CDR1 and CDR2 from the germline V gene are MDHEN and SYDVKM. After removal of 1 base from V and 8 bases from J, the junction contained 17 bases not matched to a gene. The CDR3 has 17 amino acids. Here the CDR3 reads CASSLSDRGAGIMKQYF. CDR3 DNA sequence: TGTGCCAGCAGTTTATCCGACCGGGGAGCGGGAATTATGAAGCAGTACTTC.